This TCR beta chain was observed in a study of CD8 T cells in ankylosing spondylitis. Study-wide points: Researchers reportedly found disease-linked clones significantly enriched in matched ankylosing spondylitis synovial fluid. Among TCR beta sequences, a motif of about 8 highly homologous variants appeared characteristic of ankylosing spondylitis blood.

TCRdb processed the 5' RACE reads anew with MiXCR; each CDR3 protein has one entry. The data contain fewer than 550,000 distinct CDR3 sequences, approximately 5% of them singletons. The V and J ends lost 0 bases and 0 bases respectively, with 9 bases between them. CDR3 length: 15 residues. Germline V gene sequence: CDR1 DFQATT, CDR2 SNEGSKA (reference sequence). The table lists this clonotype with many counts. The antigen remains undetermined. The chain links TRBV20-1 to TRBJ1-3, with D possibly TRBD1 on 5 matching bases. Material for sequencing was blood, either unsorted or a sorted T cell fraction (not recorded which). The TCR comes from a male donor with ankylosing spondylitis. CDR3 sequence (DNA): TGCAGTGCTAGAGATTGGGGGTACTCTGGAAACACCATATATTTT. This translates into CSARDWGYSGNTIYF.